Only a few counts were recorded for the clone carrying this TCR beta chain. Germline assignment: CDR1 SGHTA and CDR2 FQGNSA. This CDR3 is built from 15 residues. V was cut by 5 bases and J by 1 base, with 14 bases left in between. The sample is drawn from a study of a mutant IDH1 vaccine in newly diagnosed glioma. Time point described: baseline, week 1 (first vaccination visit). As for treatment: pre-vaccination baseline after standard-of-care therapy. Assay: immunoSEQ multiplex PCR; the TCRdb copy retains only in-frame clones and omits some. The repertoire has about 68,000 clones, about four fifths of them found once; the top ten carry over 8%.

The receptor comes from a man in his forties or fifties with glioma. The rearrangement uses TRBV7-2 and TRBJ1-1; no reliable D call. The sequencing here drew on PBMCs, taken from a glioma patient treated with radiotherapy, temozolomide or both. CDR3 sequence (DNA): TGTGCCAGCAGCACCCTTGGGCTCCGGAACACTGAAGCTTTCTTT. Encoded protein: CASSTLGLRNTEAFF.